This T cell receptor beta chain stems from a study of OX40 agonist ivuxolimab in advanced cancers. Assay: immunoSEQ multiplex PCR; the TCRdb copy retains only in-frame clones and omits some. The repertoire holds some 19,000 clones, with around 90% as singletons. Study results and caveats: Some nonresponders also had low normalized T-cell clonal expansion. Compared with others, partial responders at 0.1-3.0 mg/kg displayed clonal expansion among the lowest. Antigens targeted by the expanded peripheral T cells were not determined.

With respect to this clone: Its antigen is unidentified.

The germline gives CDR1 SGDLS, CDR2 YYNGEE. The trim removed 0 bases at V and 7 bases at J, leaving 6 bases unmatched. CDR3 length: 15 amino acids. The clonotype was recovered from an adult with an advanced solid tumor such as melanoma, head and neck, liver or kidney cancer. Specimen: CD4+ or CD8+ T cells sorted from blood, collected in a trial of the OX40 agonist ivuxolimab. The chain uses TRBV9 and TRBJ1-2; TRBD1 matches 10 bases. CDR3 sequence reads: CASSVVGTGDAGYTF. The CDR3 bases are TGTGCCAGCAGCGTAGTTGGGACAGGGGATGCTGGCTACACCTTC.